This T cell receptor beta chain was found in a study of blood T cell repertoires in COVID-19. The overall study: In each case, the material was cDNA or gDNA derived from T cells, B-cell-depleted T cells, or PBMCs.

Donors in Cohort 3 counted as recovered after two negative PCRs, clearance, or symptom resolution. Profiling relied on immunoSEQ multiplex PCR, and the TCRdb table lists in-frame clones only, not all of them. The sample holds about 150,000 clones, 84% seen once. The CDR3 sequence is 15 residues long. CDR1 is MNHEY, CDR2 SVGAGI, per germline. Unmatched junction bases numbered 5, after V lost 5 bases and J lost 3 bases. The chain employs TRBV6-5 and TRBJ2-7; 12 nucleotides line up with TRBD2. The TCR originated in a man aged 50 to 60 who had recovered from COVID-19. Source material: PBMCs or T cells enriched from blood (not recorded which). CDR3 bases: TGTGCCAGCAGTCGGACTAGCGGGGTGTTCTACGAGCAGTACTTC. It encodes CASSRTSGVFYEQYF.